The present entry profiles one TCR beta chain with its context. This CDR3 spans 11 amino acids. The V gene lost 1 base and the J gene lost 6 bases, with 3 bases spanning the gap. Germline V gene lookup returns CDR1 GTSNPN and CDR2 SVGIG (reference sequence). These data originate in a study of CD8 T cells in Susac syndrome. About 0.5 to 1 ug RNA was reverse transcribed with random hexamers. The authors amplified TCR beta CDR3 across 54 Vbeta and 13 Jbeta using immunoSEQ multiplex PCR. TCRdb used MiXCR to reprocess the immunoSEQ multiplex PCR reads, holding one entry per CDR3 protein. The repertoire has 190,000 or so distinct CDR3 sequences, approximately 95% of them found once; the top ten carry 0.07% to 0.095%. TCR beta sequencing was performed on blood CD8+ and CD4+ T cells.

The receptor comes from a human donor with multiple sclerosis. What was sequenced was CD4+ T cells from PBMCs. The V call is TRBV30, the J call TRBJ2-2; D call uncertain. The CDR3 region has the DNA TGTGCCTGGAGTGACGCCGGGGAGCTGTTTTTT. Protein product: CAWSDAGELFF. Filled out from reference TRBV30 and TRBJ2-2, the complete variable domain reads SQTIHQWPATLVQPVGSPLSLECTVEGTSNPNLYWYRQAAGRGLQLLFYSVGIGQISSEVPQNLSASRPQDRQFILSSKKLLLSDSGFYLCAWSDAGELFFGEGSRLTVL.